This T cell receptor (beta chain) was obtained from a study of beta chain features in type 1 diabetes. Since all of the isolated RNA was reverse transcribed, expressed TCRB transcripts were what got sequenced. TCRdb keeps only in-frame clones here, not all; method: immunoSEQ multiplex PCR. There are hundreds of thousands of clones in the sample; around 15% occur only once, and 0.022% lies in the top ten. As to this clone: What it binds is unknown.

Trimming pared 1 base from V and 8 bases from J, leaving 11 bases between. Germline-derived CDR1 and CDR2 are GTSNPN and SVGIG (reference sequence). This CDR3 has 13 residues. Study results and caveats: Reduced insertions and increased deletions marked VDJ junctions in type 1 diabetes patients. Moderate but significant shortening of TCRB CDR3s was recorded in all four CD4+ subsets from Type 1 diabetes patients.

The sample taken for sequencing was naive CD4+ T cells from blood. The source of this sequence is a man aged 18 to 29 with type 1 diabetes. The chain couples TRBV30 to TRBJ1-4; D possibly corresponds to TRBD1 (6 bases). The CDR3 DNA reads as TGTGCCTGGAGTGAGGGGGTAGACGAAAAACTGTTTTTT. Its translation is CAWSEGVDEKLFF.